This T cell receptor beta chain derives from a study of blood T cell repertoires in COVID-19. As for the study in general: PBMCs, B-cell-depleted T cells, or T cells provided the cDNA or gDNA that made up the material.

This clone showed up just once. TCRdb's copy holds only in-frame clones and misses some; the assay was immunoSEQ multiplex PCR. The sample records roughly 200,000 clones, around 80% being singletons. This CDR3 is 13 amino acids long. J gave up 7 bases and V 6 bases, and 6 bases lay outside the gene matches. Germline V gene data show CDR1 as MDHEN and CDR2 as SYDVKM. This sequence was found in a woman aged 70-85 years with acute or convalescent COVID-19. The V call is TRBV28, the J call TRBJ1-2; 9 bases map to TRBD1. Sequencing input: peripheral blood. CDR3 bases: TGTGCCAGCAGCAAAACAGGGGGCTTTGGCTACACCTTC. Amino acids: CASSKTGGFGYTF.